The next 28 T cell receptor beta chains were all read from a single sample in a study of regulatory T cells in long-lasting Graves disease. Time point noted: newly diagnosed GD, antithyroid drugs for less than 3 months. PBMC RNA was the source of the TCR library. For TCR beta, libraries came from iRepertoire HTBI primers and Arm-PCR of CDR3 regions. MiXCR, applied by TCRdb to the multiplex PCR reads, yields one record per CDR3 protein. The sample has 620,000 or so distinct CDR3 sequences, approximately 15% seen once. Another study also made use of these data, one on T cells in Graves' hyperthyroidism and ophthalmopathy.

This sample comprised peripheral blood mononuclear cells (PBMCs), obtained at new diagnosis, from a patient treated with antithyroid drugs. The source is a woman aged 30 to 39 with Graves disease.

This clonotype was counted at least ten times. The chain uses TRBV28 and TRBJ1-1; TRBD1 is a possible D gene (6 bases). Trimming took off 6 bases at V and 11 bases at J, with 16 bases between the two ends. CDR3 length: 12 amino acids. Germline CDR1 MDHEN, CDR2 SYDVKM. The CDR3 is CASRMDSLVAFF. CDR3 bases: TGTGCCAGCAGGATGGACAGCCTGGTCGCTTTCTTT.

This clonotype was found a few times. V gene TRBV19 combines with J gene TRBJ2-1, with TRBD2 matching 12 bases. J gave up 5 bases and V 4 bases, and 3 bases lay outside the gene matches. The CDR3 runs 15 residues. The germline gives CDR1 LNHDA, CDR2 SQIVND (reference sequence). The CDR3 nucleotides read TGTGCCAGTAGTACCTCTAGCGGGAGGGACAATGAGCAGTTCTTC. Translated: CASSTSSGRDNEQFF. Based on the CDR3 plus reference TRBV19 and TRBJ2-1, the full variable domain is DGGITQSPKYLFRKEGQNVTLSCEQNLNHDAMYWYRQDPGQGLRLIYYSQIVNDFQKGDIAEGYSVSREKKESFPLTVTSAQKNPTAFYLCASSTSSGRDNEQFFGPGTRLTVL.

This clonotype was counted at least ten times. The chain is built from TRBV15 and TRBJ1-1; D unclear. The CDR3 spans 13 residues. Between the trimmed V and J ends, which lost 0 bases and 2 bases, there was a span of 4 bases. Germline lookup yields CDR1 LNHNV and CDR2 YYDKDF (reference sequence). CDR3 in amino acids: CATSRDSNTEAFF. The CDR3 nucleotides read TGTGCCACCAGCAGAGACAGTAACACTGAAGCTTTCTTT.

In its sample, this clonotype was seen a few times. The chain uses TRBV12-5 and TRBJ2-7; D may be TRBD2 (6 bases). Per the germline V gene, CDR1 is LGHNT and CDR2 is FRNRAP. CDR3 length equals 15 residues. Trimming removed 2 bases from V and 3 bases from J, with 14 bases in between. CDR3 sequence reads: CASGLLSGDVYEQYF. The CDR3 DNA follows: TGTGCTAGTGGTTTGTTATCGGGAGATGTCTACGAGCAGTACTTC.

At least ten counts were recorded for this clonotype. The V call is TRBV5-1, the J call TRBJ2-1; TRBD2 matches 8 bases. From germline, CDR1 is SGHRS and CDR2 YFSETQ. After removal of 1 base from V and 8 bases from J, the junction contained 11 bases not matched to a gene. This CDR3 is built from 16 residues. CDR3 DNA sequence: TGCGCCAGCAGCTTGCTGGCGGGACTAGGGATACATGAGCAGTTCTTC. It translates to CASSLLAGLGIHEQFF.

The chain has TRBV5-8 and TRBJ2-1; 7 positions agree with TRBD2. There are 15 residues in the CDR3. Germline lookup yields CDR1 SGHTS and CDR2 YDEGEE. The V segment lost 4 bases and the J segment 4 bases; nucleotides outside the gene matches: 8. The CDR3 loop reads CASSRVLAAYNEQFF. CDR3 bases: TGTGCCAGCAGCCGGGTCCTAGCGGCTTACAATGAGCAGTTCTTC. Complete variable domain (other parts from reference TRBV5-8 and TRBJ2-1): EAGVTQSPTHLIKTRGQQATLRCSPISGHTSVYWYQQALGLGLQFLLWYDEGEERNRGNFPPRFSGRQFPNYSSELNVNALELEDSALYLCASSRVLAAYNEQFFGPGTRLTVL.

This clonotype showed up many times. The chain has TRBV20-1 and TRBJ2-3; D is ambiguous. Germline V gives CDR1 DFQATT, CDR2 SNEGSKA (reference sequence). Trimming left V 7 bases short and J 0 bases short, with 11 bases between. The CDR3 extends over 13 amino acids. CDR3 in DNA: TGCAGTGTTCGGAACCTTAGCACAGATACGCAGTATTTT. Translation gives CSVRNLSTDTQYF.

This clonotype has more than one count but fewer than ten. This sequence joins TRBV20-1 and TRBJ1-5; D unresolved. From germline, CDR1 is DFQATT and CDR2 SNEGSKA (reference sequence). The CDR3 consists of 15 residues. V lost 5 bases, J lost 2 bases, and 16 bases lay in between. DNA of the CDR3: TGCAGTGCTGCTAATTATGGGATTCGCAATCAGCCCCAGCATTTT. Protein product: CSAANYGIRNQPQHF.

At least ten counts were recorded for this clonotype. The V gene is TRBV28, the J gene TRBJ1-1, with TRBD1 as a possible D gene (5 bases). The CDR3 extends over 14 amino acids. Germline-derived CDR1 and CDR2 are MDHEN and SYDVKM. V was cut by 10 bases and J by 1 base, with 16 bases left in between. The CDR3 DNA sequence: TGTGCCACCACTTTGGCCCAGGGGAACACTGAAGCTTTCTTT. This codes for CATTLAQGNTEAFF.

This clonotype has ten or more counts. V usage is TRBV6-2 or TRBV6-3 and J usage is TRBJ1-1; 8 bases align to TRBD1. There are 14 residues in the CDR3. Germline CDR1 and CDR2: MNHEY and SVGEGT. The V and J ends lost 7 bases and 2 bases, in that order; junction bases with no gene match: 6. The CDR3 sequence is CASNRQGINTEAFF. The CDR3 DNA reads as TGTGCCAGCAATAGACAGGGGATCAACACTGAAGCTTTCTTT.

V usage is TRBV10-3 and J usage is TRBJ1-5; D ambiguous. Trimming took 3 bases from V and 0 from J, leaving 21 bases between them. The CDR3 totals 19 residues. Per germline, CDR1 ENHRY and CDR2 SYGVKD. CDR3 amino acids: CAISEFEIGKAASNQPQHF. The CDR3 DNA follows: TGTGCCATCAGTGAATTTGAGATAGGTAAAGCAGCTAGCAATCAGCCCCAGCATTTT.

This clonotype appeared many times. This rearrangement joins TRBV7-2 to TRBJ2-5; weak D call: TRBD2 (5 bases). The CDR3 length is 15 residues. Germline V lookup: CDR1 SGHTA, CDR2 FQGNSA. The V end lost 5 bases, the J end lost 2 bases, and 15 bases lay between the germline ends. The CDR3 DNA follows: TGTGCCAGCAGCCGTGGAGCGGACTTTCAAGAGACCCAGTACTTC. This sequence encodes CASSRGADFQETQYF.

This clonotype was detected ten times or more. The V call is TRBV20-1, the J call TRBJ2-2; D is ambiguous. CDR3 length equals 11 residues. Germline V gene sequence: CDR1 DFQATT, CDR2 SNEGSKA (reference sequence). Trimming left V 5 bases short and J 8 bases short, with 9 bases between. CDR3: CSAQSRGELFF. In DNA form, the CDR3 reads TGCAGTGCTCAAAGCAGAGGGGAGCTGTTTTTT.

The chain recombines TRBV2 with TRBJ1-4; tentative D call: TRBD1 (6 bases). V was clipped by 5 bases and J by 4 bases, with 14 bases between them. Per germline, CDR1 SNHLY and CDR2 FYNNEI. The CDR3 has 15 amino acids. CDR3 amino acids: CASSPEGGVNEKLFF. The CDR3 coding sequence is TGTGCCAGCAGTCCCGAGGGGGGGGTTAATGAAAAACTGTTTTTT.

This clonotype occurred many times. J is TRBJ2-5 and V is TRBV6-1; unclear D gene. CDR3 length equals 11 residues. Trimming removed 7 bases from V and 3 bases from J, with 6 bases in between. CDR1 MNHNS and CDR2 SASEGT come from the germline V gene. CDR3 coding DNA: TGTGCCAGCATAAACAAAGAGACCCAGTACTTC. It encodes CASINKETQYF.

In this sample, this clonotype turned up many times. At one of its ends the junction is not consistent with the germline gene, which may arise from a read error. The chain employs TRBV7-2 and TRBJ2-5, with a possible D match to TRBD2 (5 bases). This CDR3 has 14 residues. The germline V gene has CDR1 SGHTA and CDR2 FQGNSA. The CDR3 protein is CASSPSGGGETQYF. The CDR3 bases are TGTGCCAGCAGCCCCAGCGGAGGTGGAGAGACTCAGTACTTC.

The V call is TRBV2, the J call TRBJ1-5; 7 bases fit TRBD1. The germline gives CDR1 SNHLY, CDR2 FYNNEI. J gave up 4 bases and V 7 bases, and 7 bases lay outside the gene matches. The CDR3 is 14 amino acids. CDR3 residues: CASKPGTENQPQHF. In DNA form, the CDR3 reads TGTGCCAGCAAACCCGGGACAGAGAATCAGCCCCAGCATTTT.

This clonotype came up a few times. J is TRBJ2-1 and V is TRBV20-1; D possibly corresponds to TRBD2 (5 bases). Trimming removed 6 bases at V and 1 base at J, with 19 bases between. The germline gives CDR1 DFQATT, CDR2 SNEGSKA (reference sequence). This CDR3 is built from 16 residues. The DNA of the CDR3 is TGCAGTGCCAGTTCCCAGGAGGCAGCTTCCTACAATGAGCAGTTCTTC. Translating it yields CSASSQEAASYNEQFF.

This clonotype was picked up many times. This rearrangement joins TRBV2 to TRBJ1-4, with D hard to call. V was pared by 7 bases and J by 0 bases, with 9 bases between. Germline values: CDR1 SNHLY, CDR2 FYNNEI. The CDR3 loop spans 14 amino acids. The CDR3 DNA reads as TGTGCCAGCAAAAAGAGTGCAACTAATGAAAAACTGTTTTTT. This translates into CASKKSATNEKLFF. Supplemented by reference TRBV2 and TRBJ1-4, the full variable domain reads EPEVTQTPSHQVTQMGQEVILRCVPISNHLYFYWYRQILGQKVEFLVSFYNNEISEKSEIFDDQFSVERPDGSNFTLKIRSTKLEDSAMYFCASKKSATNEKLFFGSGTQLSVL.

The CDR3 DNA reads as TGTGCCACCAGTGATACAGGGGGCCGAGAGACCCAGTACTTC. The encoded protein is CATSDTGGRETQYF. The chain couples TRBV24-1 to TRBJ2-5, with 9 bases fitting TRBD1. The CDR3 extends over 14 amino acids. Trimming cost V 3 bases and J 4 bases; bases outside gene matches: 2. Germline CDR1 and CDR2: KGHDR and SFDVKD.

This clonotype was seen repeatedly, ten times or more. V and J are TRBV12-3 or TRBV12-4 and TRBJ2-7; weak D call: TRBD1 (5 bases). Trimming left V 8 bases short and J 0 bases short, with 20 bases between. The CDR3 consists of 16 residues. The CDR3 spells CASRSSWQGSSYEQYF. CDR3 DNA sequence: TGTGCCAGCCGAAGTAGCTGGCAGGGAAGCTCCTACGAGCAGTACTTC.

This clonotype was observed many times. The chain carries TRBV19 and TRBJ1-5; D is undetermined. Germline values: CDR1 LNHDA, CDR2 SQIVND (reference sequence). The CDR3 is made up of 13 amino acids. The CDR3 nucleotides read TGTGCTACGGGCGGGATCGGCAATCAGCCCCAGCATTTT. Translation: CATGGIGNQPQHF.

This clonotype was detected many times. The CDR3 coding sequence is TGTGCCAGCAGTACCGTGGGACACCCTTGGGAGCAGTACTTC. It codes for CASSTVGHPWEQYF. The V and J genes are TRBV28 and TRBJ2-7, with D perhaps matching TRBD1 (6 bases). Per germline, CDR1 MDHEN and CDR2 SYDVKM. Trimming stripped 5 bases from V and 7 bases from J, with 18 bases between. The CDR3 has 14 amino acids.

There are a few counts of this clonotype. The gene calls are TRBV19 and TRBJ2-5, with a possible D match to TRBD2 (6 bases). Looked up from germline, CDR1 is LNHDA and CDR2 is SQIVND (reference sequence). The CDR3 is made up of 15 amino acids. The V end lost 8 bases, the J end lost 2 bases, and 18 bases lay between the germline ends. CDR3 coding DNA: TGTGCCAGTCTTCGGAGGGGCCCCGGGCAAGAGACCCAGTACTTC. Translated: CASLRRGPGQETQYF.

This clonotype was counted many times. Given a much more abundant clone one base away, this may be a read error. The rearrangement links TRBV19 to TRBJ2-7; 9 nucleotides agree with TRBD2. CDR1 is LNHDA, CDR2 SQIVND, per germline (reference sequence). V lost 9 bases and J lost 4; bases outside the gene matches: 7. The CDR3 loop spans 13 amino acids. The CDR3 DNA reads TGTGCCAGCAGCCCGACTAGCGGTTACGAGCAGTACTTC. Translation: CASSPTSGYEQYF.

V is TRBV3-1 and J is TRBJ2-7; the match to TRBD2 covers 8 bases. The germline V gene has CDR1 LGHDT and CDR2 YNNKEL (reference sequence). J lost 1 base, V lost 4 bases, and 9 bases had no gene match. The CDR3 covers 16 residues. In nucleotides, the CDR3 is TGTGCCAGCAGCCTTTCCCCGGGAGGGGGGTCCTACGAGCAGTACTTC. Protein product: CASSLSPGGGSYEQYF.

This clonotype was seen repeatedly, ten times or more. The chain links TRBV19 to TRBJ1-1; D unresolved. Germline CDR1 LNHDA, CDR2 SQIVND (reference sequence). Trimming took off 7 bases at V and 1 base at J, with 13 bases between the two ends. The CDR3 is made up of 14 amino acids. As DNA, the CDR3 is TGTGCCAGTACAACCCCCACAGAGAACACTGAAGCTTTCTTT. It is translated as CASTTPTENTEAFF.

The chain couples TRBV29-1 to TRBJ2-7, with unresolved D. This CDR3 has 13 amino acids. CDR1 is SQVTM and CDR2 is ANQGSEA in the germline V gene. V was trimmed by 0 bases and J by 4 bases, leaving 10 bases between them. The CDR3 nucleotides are TGCAGCGTTGAAGATCAATCCCGGTACGAGCAGTACTTC. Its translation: CSVEDQSRYEQYF.